The T cell receptor beta chain described here comes from a study of blood T cell repertoires in COVID-19. Study at large: Samples of COVID-19 (acute and convalescent) were obtained from the United States, Italy and Spain. Sources were T cells, B-cell-depleted T cells, or PBMCs; the material itself was cDNA or gDNA.

In the original workflow: Amplification of reference gene primers was used by the study to estimate nucleated cell counts. Libraries were prepared by immunoSEQ multiplex PCR; TCRdb keeps only in-frame clonotypes and omits some of them. V, J and clone size reflect that table, while D and trimming were determined from the DNA. The sample consists of about 88,000 clones, more than 85% of them appearing once. This clone appeared a few times. This CDR3 contains 15 residues. V lost 5 bases to trimming and J lost 2 bases, with 15 bases between them. Germline values: CDR1 SNHLY, CDR2 FYNNEI. The V and J genes are TRBV2 and TRBJ2-5, with TRBD1 as a possible D gene (5 bases). Source material: peripheral blood. This receptor was identified in a man in his sixties with acute or convalescent COVID-19. CDR3 sequence: CASSSAGQDQETQYF. Written as DNA, the CDR3 is TGTGCCAGCAGTTCTGCCGGACAAGATCAAGAGACCCAGTACTTC.